One TCR beta chain is described in this entry. The antigen is not known. The entry originates in a study of blood T cells in healthy people across ages. A second PCR of 7 to 11 cycles used a sample-barcoded 5' primer and a J-beta primer mix. TCRdb analysed the 5' RACE reads with MiXCR anew, one entry per CDR3 protein. The repertoire holds over 1.5 million distinct CDR3 sequences, with roughly 50% as singletons. This CDR3 is built from 17 residues. Trimming cost V 1 base and J 6 bases, with 21 bases left between them. Germline loops: CDR1 LGHNA, CDR2 YSLEER. Points from the study as a whole: When set beside aged donors, long-lived donors presented more naive CD4+ cells and higher diversity. Donor CMV status was unknown, possibly confounding expanded clonotype changes. Roughly linear age-related decline in beta diversity appeared, significant by age about 40.

The sequenced sample was blood. The chain recombines TRBV4-3 with TRBJ1-2, with D tentatively TRBD1 (6 bases). This TCR came from a woman aged 40 to 50 in good health. The CDR3 DNA follows: TGCGCCAGCAGCCAAGTCATTTTCAGGGGACCCCGGCATGGCTACACCTTC. Translated, it gives CASSQVIFRGPRHGYTF.